The 8 T cell receptor beta chains below were found in one sample sequenced in a study of persistence of HIV-infected CD4 T cells. Stimulation used approximately 9.6 ug/mL lysate from CMV-infected fibroblasts. Memory cells lacking CD40L and CD69 with high CD45RO were sorted. The immunoSEQ assay was version 4, run in survey mode. Produced via immunoSEQ multiplex PCR; TCRdb's table is partial and in-frame only. The sample holds about 48,000 clones, 75% to 85% seen once. For these receptors, no antigen is known. Sequencing was performed on CD4+ T cells sorted from PBMCs after roughly 18-hour stimulation, taken from a patient who received antiretroviral therapy. The receptor source for this set is an adult man with HIV who was CMV-seropositive.

The gene calls are TRBV2 and TRBJ1-2; D is unclear. V was pared by 3 bases and J by 7 bases, with 9 bases between. CDR3 size: 12 residues. Per germline, CDR1 SNHLY and CDR2 FYNNEI. The chain's CDR3 is CASSETPPGYTF. The CDR3 region has the DNA TGTGCCAGCAGTGAGACCCCCCCTGGCTACACCTTC.

This clone has just one count. The chain combines TRBV6-5 with TRBJ2-7, with a possible D match to TRBD1 (6 bases). Between the trimmed V and J ends, which lost 6 bases and 2 bases, there was a span of 11 bases. Looked up from germline, CDR1 is MNHEY and CDR2 is SVGAGI. The CDR3 length is 13 residues. The DNA for the CDR3 is TGTGCCAGCAGCCTAGGACAGACCTACGAGCAGTACTTC. Its translation is CASSLGQTYEQYF.

The chain is built from TRBV3-1 (or the pseudogene TRBV3-2) and TRBJ1-1; D unclear. This CDR3 comprises 13 residues. From germline, CDR1 is LGHDT and CDR2 YNNKEL (reference sequence). V was trimmed by 3 bases and J by 1 base, leaving 6 bases between them. CDR3 amino acids: CASSHPPNTEAFF. The CDR3, as DNA: TGTGCCAGCAGCCACCCCCCGAACACTGAAGCTTTCTTT.

The chain carries TRBV19 and TRBJ1-2; tentative D call: TRBD1 (5 bases). This CDR3 region has 15 residues. V lost 5 bases to trimming and J lost 1 base, with 14 bases between them. The germline V gene encodes CDR1 LNHDA and CDR2 SQIVND (reference sequence). The DNA for the CDR3 is TGTGCCAGTAGTCGCGTCAGGGTTAATAACTATGGCTACACCTTC. This translates into CASSRVRVNNYGYTF.

This sequence joins TRBV19 and TRBJ1-2; D possibly corresponds to TRBD1 (6 bases). V was trimmed by 6 bases and J by 8 bases, leaving 16 bases between them. The CDR3 loop spans 13 amino acids. CDR1 is LNHDA and CDR2 is SQIVND in the germline V gene (reference sequence). CDR3 loop: CASSPRDIGGYTF. CDR3 DNA sequence: TGTGCCAGTAGCCCACGGGACATCGGGGGCTACACCTTC. The variable domain in full, completed from reference TRBV19 and TRBJ1-2, reads DGGITQSPKYLFRKEGQNVTLSCEQNLNHDAMYWYRQDPGQGLRLIYYSQIVNDFQKGDIAEGYSVSREKKESFPLTVTSAQKNPTAFYLCASSPRDIGGYTFGSGTRLTVV.

In this sample, this clone turned up once. V gene TRBV7-9 combines with J gene TRBJ2-7; D is perhaps TRBD1 or TRBD2 (5 bases each). CDR3 length equals 15 residues. Trimming stripped 4 bases from V and 7 bases from J, with 20 bases between. Germline V gives CDR1 SEHNR, CDR2 FQNEAQ (reference sequence). For the CDR3, the DNA is TGTGCCAGCAGCTCCTTCTCAGGGACCCCGGGGGAGCAGTACTTC. Its translation: CASSSFSGTPGEQYF.

This clone has just a few counts. V gene TRBV3-1 (or the pseudogene TRBV3-2) combines with J gene TRBJ1-2; no definite D call. Deletions cut 2 bases from V and 7 bases from J, with 17 bases between. Germline CDR1 reads LGHDT; CDR2 reads YNNKEL (reference sequence). CDR3 length: 15 residues. CDR3 sequence: CASSQSPGLVGGYTF. The CDR3 DNA sequence: TGTGCCAGCAGCCAAAGCCCTGGGTTAGTCGGTGGCTACACCTTC.

The chain uses TRBV14 and TRBJ1-2; D is ambiguous. This CDR3 has 12 amino acids. Per the germline V gene, CDR1 is SGHDN and CDR2 is FVKESK. Trimming left V 1 base short and J 0 bases short, with 0 bases between. CDR3 nucleotides: TGTGCCAGCAGCCAAGCTAACTATGGCTACACCTTC. Translating it yields CASSQANYGYTF.